This T cell receptor beta chain was profiled in a study of identical twins. V lost 2 bases, J lost 5 bases, and 9 bases lay in between. This CDR3 has 13 residues. Germline lookup yields CDR1 MNHEY and CDR2 SVGAGI. TCRdb redid the calling of the 5' RACE reads with MiXCR, one entry per CDR3 protein. The sample includes hundreds of thousands of distinct CDR3 sequences, 15% to 20% seen only once; the top ten take roughly 14%. The same data also contributed to another study, on T cells expressing NK-cell markers. That source adds: In a few donors, dominant clonotypes made up roughly 28.3-65% of CD3+CD56-NKG2C+ cells.

The sequence derives from a woman aged 18 to 35 in good health. Sequenced: PBMCs. This chain joins TRBV6-5 and TRBJ1-1; D call uncertain. CDR3: CASSYPGRTEAFF. CDR3 nucleotides: TGTGCCAGCAGTTACCCGGGTCGGACTGAAGCTTTCTTT.